These T cell receptor beta chains were read from a single sample in a study of T cell clones after liver transplantation. Clones were read by immunoSEQ multiplex PCR, and TCRdb kept only the in-frame ones, dropping some. Among around 110,000 clones listed, about nine tenths were seen once. This specimen consisted of CD4+ T cells from blood, obtained 12 months after liver transplant. These receptors all stem from a human patient who received a liver transplant. Some T cells may trace back to the graft donor. The CDR3 runs from the conserved cysteine through the conserved F or W. Some rows mark clone size as missing; the rest say once, few, many or name a class of expanded clone.

cdr3_aa: CASSKPGGVYEQYF; j_call: TRBJ2-7; clone_size: once; cdr3_length: 14; v_call: TRBV28
cdr3_aa: CASSLPRTGESYEQYF; j_call: TRBJ2-7; clone_size: few; cdr3_length: 16; v_call: TRBV4-1
cdr3_aa: CASSVRLAGGGLFF; j_call: TRBJ2-2; clone_size: -; cdr3_length: 14; v_call: TRBV2
cdr3_aa: CASSFGPGNTIYF; j_call: TRBJ1-3; clone_size: -; cdr3_length: 13; v_call: TRBV11-3
cdr3_aa: CASSQAFELGYTF; j_call: TRBJ1-2; clone_size: -; cdr3_length: 13; v_call: TRBV28
cdr3_aa: CSAKGGPQTEAFF; j_call: TRBJ1-1; clone_size: -; cdr3_length: 13; v_call: TRBV29-1
cdr3_aa: CASSNTEAFF; j_call: TRBJ1-1; clone_size: once; cdr3_length: 10; v_call: TRBV19
cdr3_aa: CATSRPEHESDTQYF; j_call: TRBJ2-3; clone_size: -; cdr3_length: 15; v_call: TRBV15
cdr3_aa: CASSYSPDIPTEAFF; j_call: TRBJ1-1; clone_size: -; cdr3_length: 15; v_call: TRBV27
cdr3_aa: CASSRQSTSYEQYF; j_call: TRBJ2-7; clone_size: -; cdr3_length: 14; v_call: TRBV27
cdr3_aa: CASSGTGGVNEQYF; j_call: TRBJ2-7; clone_size: -; cdr3_length: 14; v_call: TRBV5-1
cdr3_aa: CASSHPLAGGKNEQFF; j_call: TRBJ2-1; clone_size: -; cdr3_length: 16; v_call: TRBV4-1
cdr3_aa: CASSLDSNSYNEQFF; j_call: TRBJ2-1; clone_size: -; cdr3_length: 15; v_call: TRBV7-3
cdr3_aa: CSVLLRGHGEKLFF; j_call: TRBJ1-4; clone_size: -; cdr3_length: 14; v_call: TRBV29-1
cdr3_aa: CATSEREGNEQFF; j_call: TRBJ2-1; clone_size: -; cdr3_length: 13; v_call: TRBV2
cdr3_aa: CASSVDRGESGANVLTF; j_call: TRBJ2-6; clone_size: -; cdr3_length: 17; v_call: TRBV25-1